The text below deals with one TCR beta chain. Its cognate antigen is unknown. People who had autoimmune disease history or systemic immunosuppression were excluded. This sample was included in a study of OX40 agonist ivuxolimab in advanced cancers. Clones were sequenced by immunoSEQ multiplex PCR, and TCRdb holds only the in-frame ones, with some missing. This table holds about 100,000 clones, over 75% found once. Study-level findings and limits: Fewer expanded clones were found on average in CD4+ than in CD8+ T cells.

The sequence came from an adult with an advanced solid tumor such as melanoma, head and neck, liver or kidney cancer. Specimen: CD4+ or CD8+ T cells sorted from blood, collected in a trial of the OX40 agonist ivuxolimab.

The CDR3 loop is CASSLVAGQYNEQFF. In DNA form, the CDR3 reads TGTGCCAGCAGCTTAGTTGCGGGACAATACAATGAGCAGTTCTTC. This chain connects TRBV7-2 to TRBJ2-1, with D possibly being TRBD1 or TRBD2 (6 bases each). Trimming removed 1 base at V and 4 bases at J, with 11 bases between. The CDR3 loop spans 15 amino acids. CDR1 is SGHTA and CDR2 is FQGNSA in the germline V gene.